This TCR beta chain came from a study of shared clonotypes between healthy human individuals (dated by TCRdb to 2018 to 2021). In the study overall: Three men and a couple of women, aged 18 to 49 years, made up the cohort. Per donor, three plates each were used for CD4 naive and CD4 memory, two for CD8 naive, and one for CD8 memory. The study deeply sequenced blood TCR repertoires of several healthy adults to estimate repertoire size and the extent of clonotype sharing between individuals. Libraries were prepared and TCR repertoires were sequenced by different laboratories using diverse techniques, in order to increase sequencing depth and limit assay-specific biases. Leukapheresis yielded between about 0.8 and 8.9 billion PBMCs per donor. On the study overall, not on this receptor specifically: Clonotypes shared by all four sorted-subset donors showed higher generation probabilities than non-shared clonotypes. Sampling was restricted to blood, and TCR repertoires in tissues likely differ from the TCR repertoires found in blood. Because the study included a small number of donors, the genetic and exposure-history diversity represented was limited. Rarefaction of sorted-subset datasets indicated incomplete sequencing despite the large sequencing depth. Naive subsets generally had larger estimated clonotype richness than memory subsets. Pairwise subsampling led to the expectation that sequencing depth would affect the degree of clonotype sharing among donors. About 5% of naive CD4, more than 3% of naive CD8, 2.3% of memory CD4, and roughly 0.4% of memory CD8 clonotypes were shared across a few donors.

Cut back by 2 bases and 4 bases, the V and J ends lie 12 bases apart. The CDR3 numbers 15 residues from cysteine through phenylalanine. Only the CDR3 part of the read is kept: 45 bases, read in frame from the first base. As encoded in the germline V gene, CDR1 is MNHEY while CDR2 is SVGAGI. As regards this clone: Its antigen is not yet known. Base qualities are missing; no much larger clone stands one base away.

TCR CDR3 regions were amplified from genomic DNA by multiplex PCR using the deep immunoSEQ assay. Genomic DNA extracted from each cell subset was distributed evenly over all wells of several immunoSEQ 96-well plates, and each plate served as one replicate. For sorted subsets, around 200 ng genomic DNA, equal to about 30,000 T cell genomes, was loaded into each replicate PCR. The purified libraries were quantified using a Qubit 3.0 fluorometer, sized with a Bioanalyzer 2100, and then quantified again using the KAPA Library Quantification kit. Each immunoSEQ 96-well plate was sequenced on its own single-read 150-cycle Illumina NextSeq 550 flow cell. On the authors' methods: Because the immunoSEQ output held only junctional sequences and lacked quality scores, the filtering could not match the filtering applied to full-length reads. Sequences were annotated with PyIR, a Python wrapper for IgBLAST v1.9, using IMGT germline references to assign V/J genes and CDR3. Any read was removed if the V/J assignment was weak (E-value above 1e-6), the CDR3 was missing, or the read contained stop codons, out-of-frame junctions, or ambiguous translated residues. V3J clonotypes were defined by identical inferred V gene, J gene, and CDR3 amino acid sequence. To compute the percentage overlap between repertoires, the number of shared unique clonotypes was divided by the size of the smaller repertoire. Three approaches were used to assess repertoire richness: RTK rarefaction, the Chao1 estimator, and Recon v2.1 estimates of unobserved clonotypes. For all TCRbeta clonotypes obtained by the gDNA method from a few donors, generation probabilities were computed with OLGA. As stored in TCRdb, this immuneACCESS dataset retains in-frame rearrangements with V and J assigned. A fraction of the clones does not appear; measured against another copy, unresolved V genes explain less than half of the discrepancy, and the remainder lacks a known reason. That table supplies the V and J calls and clone size; D and trimming were determined from the DNA. The sample profile shows over 2 million clones; 92% of them were found once. The leading ten clones occupy 0.3% to 0.45% of the sample.

The donors were healthy, HIV-negative adults with no recently reported acute infections or vaccinations. Every donor was a Caucasian adult living in Nashville, Tennessee, USA. CD4+ T cells were enriched by magnetic negative selection, after which naive cells were positively selected on CD45RA and the negative fraction was taken as the memory subset. Blood was collected by leukapheresis, and PBMCs were isolated by Ficoll-Histopaque density gradient centrifugation and then cryopreserved in liquid nitrogen vapor phase. Analytical flow cytometry was used to check the purity and quantity of each magnetically sorted T cell population. Genomic DNA was isolated from every sorted fraction and measured by UV absorbance on a Nanodrop 2000c.

The sequence joins TRBV6-5 to TRBJ1-5; perhaps TRBD1 is the D gene, with 6 bases matching. Sequencing was performed on naive CD4+ T cells from PBMCs. Reading the label with the study, this specimen's cell subset or site is: CD45RA+ positively selected. The sequence came from a young man in good health. Some clones in this sample may be carry-over from other donors' samples. The sequence in DNA is TGTGCCAGCAGTTACGTGTCGGGACAAAATCAGCCCCAGCATTTT. This sequence encodes CASSYVSGQNQPQHF.